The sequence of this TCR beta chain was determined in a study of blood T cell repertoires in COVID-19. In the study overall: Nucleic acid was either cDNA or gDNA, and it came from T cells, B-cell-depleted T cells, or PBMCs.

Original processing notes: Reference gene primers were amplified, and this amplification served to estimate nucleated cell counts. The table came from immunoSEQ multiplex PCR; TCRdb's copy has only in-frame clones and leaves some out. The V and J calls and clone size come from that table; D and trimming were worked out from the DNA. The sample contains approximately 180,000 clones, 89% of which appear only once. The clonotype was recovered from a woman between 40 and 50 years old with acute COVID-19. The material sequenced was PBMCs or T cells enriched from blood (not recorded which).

For the CDR3, the DNA is TGTGCCAGCAGTCCGGGACACTCGCCTAACTATGGCTACACCTTC. Encoded protein: CASSPGHSPNYGYTF. The chain is built from TRBV25-1 and TRBJ1-2; D perhaps matches TRBD1 (6 bases). The germline V and J ends were trimmed by 5 bases and 0 bases, with 13 bases remaining between them. Looked up from germline, CDR1 is MGHDK and CDR2 is SYGVNS. There are 15 residues in the CDR3.